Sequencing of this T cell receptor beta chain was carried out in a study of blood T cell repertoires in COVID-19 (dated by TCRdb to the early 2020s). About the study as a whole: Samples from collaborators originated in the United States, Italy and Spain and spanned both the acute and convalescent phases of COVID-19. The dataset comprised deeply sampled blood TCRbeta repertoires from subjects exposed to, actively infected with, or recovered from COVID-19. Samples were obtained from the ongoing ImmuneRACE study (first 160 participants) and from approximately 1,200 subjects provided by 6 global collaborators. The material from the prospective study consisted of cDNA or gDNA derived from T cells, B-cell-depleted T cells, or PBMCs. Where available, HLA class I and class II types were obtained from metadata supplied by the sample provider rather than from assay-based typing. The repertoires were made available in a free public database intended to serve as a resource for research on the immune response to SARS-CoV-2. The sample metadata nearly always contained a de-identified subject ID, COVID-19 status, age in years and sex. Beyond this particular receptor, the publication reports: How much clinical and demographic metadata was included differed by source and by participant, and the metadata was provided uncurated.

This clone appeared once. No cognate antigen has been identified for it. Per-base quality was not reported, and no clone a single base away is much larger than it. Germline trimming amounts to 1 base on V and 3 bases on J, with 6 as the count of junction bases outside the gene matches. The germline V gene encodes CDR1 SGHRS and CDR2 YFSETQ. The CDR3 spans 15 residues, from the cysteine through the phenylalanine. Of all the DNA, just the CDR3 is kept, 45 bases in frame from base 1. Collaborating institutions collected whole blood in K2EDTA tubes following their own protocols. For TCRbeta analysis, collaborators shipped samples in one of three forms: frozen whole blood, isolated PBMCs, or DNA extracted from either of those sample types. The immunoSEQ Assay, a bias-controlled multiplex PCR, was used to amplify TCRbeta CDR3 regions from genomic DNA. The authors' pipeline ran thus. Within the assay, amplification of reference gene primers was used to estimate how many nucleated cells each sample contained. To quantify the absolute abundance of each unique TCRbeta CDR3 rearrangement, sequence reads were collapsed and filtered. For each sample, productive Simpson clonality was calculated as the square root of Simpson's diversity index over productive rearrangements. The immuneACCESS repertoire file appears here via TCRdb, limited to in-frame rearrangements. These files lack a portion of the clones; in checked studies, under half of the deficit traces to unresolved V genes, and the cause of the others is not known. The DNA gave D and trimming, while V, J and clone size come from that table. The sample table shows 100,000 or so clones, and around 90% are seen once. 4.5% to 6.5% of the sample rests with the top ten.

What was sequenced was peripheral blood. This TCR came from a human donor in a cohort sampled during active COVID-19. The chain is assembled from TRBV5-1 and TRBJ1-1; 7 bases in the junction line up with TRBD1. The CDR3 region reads CASSLLPGTDTEAFF. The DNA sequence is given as TGCGCCAGCAGCTTGTTGCCCGGGACAGACACTGAAGCTTTCTTT.